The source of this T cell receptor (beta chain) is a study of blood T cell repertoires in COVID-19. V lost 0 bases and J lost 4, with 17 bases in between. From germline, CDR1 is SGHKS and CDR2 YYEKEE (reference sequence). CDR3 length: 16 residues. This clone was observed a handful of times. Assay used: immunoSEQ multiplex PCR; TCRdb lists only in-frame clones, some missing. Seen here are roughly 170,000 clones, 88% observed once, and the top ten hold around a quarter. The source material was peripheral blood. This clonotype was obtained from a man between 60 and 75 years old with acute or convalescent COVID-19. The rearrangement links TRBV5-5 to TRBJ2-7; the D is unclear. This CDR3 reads CASSLAALSPIYEQYF. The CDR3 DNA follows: TGTGCCAGCAGCTTGGCTGCACTCTCGCCGATTTACGAGCAGTACTTC.